Shown below are 21 T cell receptor beta chains from a single sample sequenced in a study of cytomegalovirus exposure and HLA in healthy donors. PCR primers comprised 60 Vbeta and 13 Jbeta primers. Using immunoSEQ multiplex PCR, the repertoire was profiled, and TCRdb retains in-frame clones only, with some absent. The sample yields about 180,000 clones, roughly 83% seen once. The source material was PBMCs. These receptors originate from a boy aged 2-15 years in good health and CMV-seronegative.

V and J are TRBV28 and TRBJ2-7; D call uncertain. The V and J ends lost 5 bases and 5 bases respectively, with 19 bases between them. The CDR3 is 15 residues long. The germline gives CDR1 MDHEN, CDR2 SYDVKM. The CDR3 reads CASSVAPETPNEQYV. CDR3 DNA: TGTGCCAGCAGTGTCGCCCCCGAGACACCTAACGAGCAGTACGTC.

The chain couples TRBV5-8 to TRBJ2-7; D perhaps matches TRBD1 (6 bases). V dropped 5 bases and J dropped 4 bases, with 16 bases sitting between them. Germline V gene data show CDR1 as SGHTS and CDR2 as YDEGEE. The CDR3 has 14 residues. The CDR3 sequence: CASSPPGTLYEQYV. In DNA, the CDR3 is TGTGCCAGCAGTCCCCCCGGGACACTATACGAGCAGTACGTC.

This chain joins TRBV19 and TRBJ1-1; no clear D gene. Germline loops: CDR1 LNHDA, CDR2 SQIVND (reference sequence). V was clipped by 5 bases and J by 1 base, with 5 bases between them. The CDR3 contains 12 residues. This chain's CDR3 is CASSLRNTEAFF. The DNA of the CDR3 is TGTGCCAGTAGTCTCAGGAACACTGAAGCTTTCTTT.

The chain recombines TRBV7-2 with TRBJ1-1, with D perhaps TRBD1 (6 bases). V was shortened by 1 base and J by 8 bases, with 11 bases between the two germline ends. Germline CDR1 reads SGHTA; CDR2 reads FQGNSA. The CDR3 has 13 residues. The CDR3 DNA sequence: TGTGCCAGCAGCTTAGTCGGGCAGGGGGAAGCTTTCTTT. This gives the protein CASSLVGQGEAFF.

This clone was picked up a small number of times. The V gene is TRBV7-9, the J gene TRBJ2-3, with TRBD2 as a possible D gene (6 bases). V lost 4 bases and J 4 bases, leaving 21 bases between the germline ends. Germline V gene data show CDR1 as SEHNR and CDR2 as FQNEAQ (reference sequence). The CDR3 length is 17 residues. The CDR3 bases are TGTGCCAGCAGCTGGCCATTAGGGCGGGAAACTGCAGATACGCAGTATTTT. The encoded protein is CASSWPLGRETADTQYF.

The J gene is TRBJ2-5, the V gene TRBV5-6; 7 bases match TRBD1. Matching the DNA end better, TRBJ2-7 makes the J call doubtful. There are 13 residues in the CDR3. Looked up from germline, CDR1 is SGHDT and CDR2 is YYEEEE. The CDR3 loop is CASSLDRGHEQYF. CDR3 DNA: TGTGCCAGCAGCTTGGACAGGGGCCACGAGCAGTACTTC.

This chain connects TRBV5-1 to TRBJ2-1; no clear D. V was pared by 4 bases and J by 5 bases, with 16 bases between. The V gene's germline CDR1 is SGHRS and CDR2 YFSETQ. The CDR3 loop spans 15 amino acids. The CDR3, as DNA: TGCGCCAGCAGCCCGTACTTCGCTTCTAACAATGAGCAGTTCTTC. Translated, it gives CASSPYFASNNEQFF.

The chain uses TRBV15 and TRBJ2-7; the D gene is possibly TRBD2 (5 bases). The CDR3 sequence is 13 residues long. V gave up 0 bases and J gave up 6 bases, with 9 bases separating them. Germline CDR1 reads LNHNV; CDR2 reads YYDKDF (reference sequence). Here the CDR3 reads CATSREEVSEQYF. The CDR3 DNA follows: TGTGCCACCAGCAGAGAGGAGGTATCCGAGCAGTACTTC.

The chain joins TRBV7-2 to TRBJ2-7, with 8 nucleotides matching TRBD2. The germline V gene encodes CDR1 SGHTA and CDR2 FQGNSA. The V gene end was trimmed by 1 base and the J gene end by 4 bases; junction bases not matched to a gene: 12. The CDR3 is 17 amino acids. This chain's CDR3 is CASSLGPGLEIHYEQYF. The CDR3 bases are TGTGCCAGCAGCTTAGGGCCGGGACTAGAGATCCATTACGAGCAGTACTTC.

This clone was recorded a few times. This chain connects TRBV7-9 to TRBJ2-3; TRBD2 aligns across 7 bases. Germline V CDR1 and CDR2: SEHNR, FQNEAQ (reference sequence). V gave up 5 bases and J gave up 2 bases; unmatched junction bases: 10. This CDR3 contains 16 residues. The DNA for the CDR3 is TGTGCCAGCAGCCTAAGGGGTAGCGGGTTCACAGATACGCAGTATTTT. This translates into CASSLRGSGFTDTQYF.

The V gene is TRBV12-5, the J gene TRBJ2-7; TRBD1 agrees at 7 bases. The CDR3 is 14 amino acids. Germline V gene data show CDR1 as LGHNT and CDR2 as FRNRAP. J was trimmed by 3 bases and V by 1 base; bases with no gene match: 3. The DNA for the CDR3 is TGTGCTAGTGGTTTGGCCTCAGGGGGCTACGAGCAGTACTTC. It is translated as CASGLASGGYEQYF.

The chain employs TRBV28 and TRBJ1-1; the D gene is possibly TRBD1 (5 bases). Germline CDR1 MDHEN, CDR2 SYDVKM. The CDR3 contains 13 residues. V was cut by 4 bases and J by 1 base, with 7 bases left in between. The CDR3, as DNA: TGTGCCAGCAGTTCTCAGGGGAACACTGAAGCTTTCTTT. This sequence encodes CASSSQGNTEAFF.

The chain employs TRBV19 and TRBJ1-2; no clear D gene. The CDR3 contains 13 residues. The germline CDR1 and CDR2 sequences are LNHDA and SQIVND (reference sequence). V gave up 5 bases and J gave up 8 bases, with 15 bases separating them. CDR3 sequence reads: CASSPPNGRGYTF. CDR3 nucleotide sequence: TGTGCCAGTAGTCCTCCCAATGGGCGAGGCTACACCTTC.

The chain couples TRBV5-6 to TRBJ1-6, with D perhaps TRBD1 (5 bases). There are 16 residues in the CDR3. The V gene lost 4 bases and the J gene lost 6 bases, with 17 bases spanning the gap. Germline loops: CDR1 SGHDT, CDR2 YYEEEE. The CDR3 spells CASSDLRQGSNSPLHF. The DNA for the CDR3 is TGTGCCAGCAGCGACCTCAGGCAGGGCAGTAATTCACCCCTCCACTTT.

The chain recombines TRBV5-5 with TRBJ1-1; D remains unclear. Trimming shortened V by 4 bases and J by 12 bases, and 25 bases separated the two germline ends. There are 15 residues in the CDR3. Germline V gene data show CDR1 as SGHKS and CDR2 as YYEKEE (reference sequence). CDR3 in amino acids: CASSPLDGSPGSTFF. CDR3 DNA sequence: TGTGCCAGCAGCCCTCTAGACGGCAGCCCCGGTTCGACTTTCTTT.

The gene calls are TRBV20-1 and TRBJ2-5; unclear D gene. TRBJ2-7 explains the end of the DNA better; the J call may be wrong. The CDR3 loop spans 11 amino acids. Germline lookup yields CDR1 DFQATT and CDR2 SNEGSKA (reference sequence). CDR3: CSARLVSEQYF. In nucleotides, the CDR3 is TGCAGTGCTAGGTTGGTCTCCGAGCAGTACTTC.

The chain links TRBV7-2 to TRBJ2-3; 8 positions match TRBD2. The CDR3 loop spans 15 amino acids. Germline CDR1 is SGHTA and CDR2 is FQGNSA. The V segment lost 0 bases and the J segment 6 bases; nucleotides outside the gene matches: 5. CDR3 protein: CASSLAVAGTDTQYF. CDR3 nucleotides: TGTGCCAGCAGCTTAGCGGTAGCGGGGACCGATACGCAGTATTTT.

This clone has a single count. The rearrangement uses TRBV7-3 and TRBJ2-1; tentative D call: TRBD1 (6 bases). CDR3 length: 14 residues. With 5 bases removed from V and 14 bases from J, the gap between germline ends came to 22 bases. Looked up from germline, CDR1 is SGHTA and CDR2 is FQGTGA. The CDR3 coding sequence is TGTGCCAGCAGCCCCCGACGAGGGGAAGGGGGAAAGTTCTTC. Protein sequence: CASSPRRGEGGKFF.

Notes on this clone: One end of the junction is discordant with germline, which a read error may explain. The genes are TRBV11-1 and TRBJ2-1, with 10 nucleotides matching TRBD2. CDR1 and CDR2 from the germline V gene are SGHAT and FQDESV (reference sequence). The CDR3 loop spans 17 amino acids. CDR3 sequence reads: CASTLSWGSGRESEQFF. DNA of the CDR3: TGTGCCAGCACCTTATCCTGGGGGAGCGGGAGGGAGAGTGAGCAGTTCTTC.

This clone was observed a few times. Mismatch with germline at one junction end may stem from a read error. The V and J genes are TRBV11-2 and TRBJ2-5; TRBD1 matches at 10 bases. This CDR3 spans 13 amino acids. Germline-derived CDR1 and CDR2 are SGHAT and FQNNGV. CDR3 in amino acids: CASSQTGTGAHNF. As DNA, the CDR3 is TGTGCCAGCAGCCAGACCGGGACAGGGGCCCACAACTTC.

The chain combines TRBV6-1 with TRBJ2-3; possibly TRBD2 for D (5 bases). Germline V lookup: CDR1 MNHNS, CDR2 SASEGT. The ends were cut back, 3 bases at V and 0 bases at J, with 10 bases in the middle. The CDR3 totals 15 residues. The DNA of the CDR3 is TGTGCCAGCAGTGATGATGGACTTAGCACAGATACGCAGTATTTT. It yields the protein CASSDDGLSTDTQYF.